This entry lists 17 T cell receptor beta chains sequenced from one sample in a study of lymphopenia after photon versus proton radiotherapy (dated by TCRdb to the late 2010s). Library preparation employed the immunoSEQ multiplex PCR assay. TCRdb limited this immuneACCESS table to in-frame rearrangements with V and J called. A share of clones is missing; checked studies link under half to unresolved V genes, and the rest is unexplained. Across this sample there are tens of thousands of clones, with around 88% seen only once. 1.2% to 1.5% of the sample is held by the ten biggest clonotypes. This material consisted of peripheral blood, taken from a patient treated with proton-based radiotherapy. The receptors derive from a man in his 60s with pancreatic cancer.

This rearrangement joins TRBV19 to TRBJ1-1; maybe TRBD1 (5 bases). Trimming removed 9 bases at V and 1 base at J, with 15 bases between. CDR1 LNHDA and CDR2 SQIVND come from the germline V gene (reference sequence). The CDR3 extends over 14 amino acids. In nucleotides, the CDR3 is TGTGCCAGCGATTCCGGGACGAAGAACACTGAAGCTTTCTTT. This translates into CASDSGTKNTEAFF.

The chain uses TRBV5-8 and TRBJ1-4; D unresolved. The CDR3 has 16 amino acids. In germline, CDR1 is SGHTS, CDR2 YDEGEE. The ends were cut back, 1 base at V and 0 bases at J, with 10 bases in the middle. The CDR3 coding sequence is TGTGCCAGCAGCTTGAAAGGCGGCTCAACTAATGAAAAACTGTTTTTT. Its protein is CASSLKGGSTNEKLFF.

This chain joins TRBV5-4 and TRBJ2-1; 10 bases map to TRBD2. The CDR3 spans 16 residues. Trimming removed 9 bases from V and 0 bases from J; junction bases left unmatched: 9. Germline V gene lookup returns CDR1 SGHNT and CDR2 YYREEE (reference sequence). In DNA form, the CDR3 reads TGTGCCACCTCCCGACTAGCGGGTTACTCCTACAATGAGCAGTTCTTC. It codes for CATSRLAGYSYNEQFF.

V gene TRBV15 combines with J gene TRBJ2-4; the D gene is possibly TRBD2 (7 bases). Trimming stripped 0 bases from V and 0 bases from J, with 15 bases between. This CDR3 has 18 amino acids. CDR1 is LNHNV and CDR2 is YYDKDF in the germline V gene (reference sequence). CDR3 coding DNA: TGTGCCACCAGCAGAGATCCGGGGGGCGAAACAGCCAAAAACATTCAGTACTTC. It encodes CATSRDPGGETAKNIQYF.

The J gene is TRBJ1-2, the V gene TRBV28; 11 bases map to TRBD1. The J segment lost 4 bases and the V segment lost 5 bases, leaving 9 bases of the junction unmatched. The germline gives CDR1 MDHEN, CDR2 SYDVKM. The CDR3 spans 16 residues. CDR3 sequence (DNA): TGTGCCAGCAGTCCGACCGGGACAGGGGGGATCTATGGCTACACCTTC. This codes for CASSPTGTGGIYGYTF.

CDR3 DNA: TGTGCCAGCGGTACTCACGGGCCCTACGAGCAGTACTTC. Translation: CASGTHGPYEQYF. This chain links TRBV11-2 with TRBJ2-7, with unresolved D. Germline-derived CDR1 and CDR2 are SGHAT and FQNNGV. The germline V and J ends were trimmed by 8 bases and 2 bases, with 13 bases remaining between them. The CDR3 contains 13 residues.

In its sample, this clone was seen a few times. The chain recombines TRBV5-1 with TRBJ1-4; weak D call: TRBD1 (6 bases). The CDR3 loop spans 15 amino acids. The V end lost 4 bases, the J end lost 8 bases, and 18 bases lay between the germline ends. CDR1 and CDR2 from the germline V gene are SGHRS and YFSETQ. CDR3 nucleotides: TGCGCCAGCAGCGTACAGGGCGGGGGTCGGGAAAAACTGTTTTTT. Protein: CASSVQGGGREKLFF. The variable domain in full, with the rest retrieved from reference TRBV5-1 and TRBJ1-4, is KAGVTQTPRYLIKTRGQQVTLSCSPISGHRSVSWYQQTPGQGLQFLFEYFSETQRNKGNFPGRFSGRQFSNSRSEMNVSTLELGDSALYLCASSVQGGGREKLFFGSGTQLSVL.

The gene calls are TRBV29-1 and TRBJ1-4, with D unclear. V lost 7 bases and J 10 bases, leaving 19 bases between the germline ends. The length of the CDR3 is 13 residues. From germline, CDR1 is SQVTM and CDR2 ANQGSEA. CDR3 bases: TGCAGCGCTACCGGTGGGAGGGAGGGAAAACTGTTTTTT. Protein sequence: CSATGGREGKLFF. The full variable domain, with the rest looked up from reference TRBV29-1 and TRBJ1-4, is SAVISQKPSRDICQRGTSLTIQCQVDSQVTMMFWYRQQPGQSLTLIATANQGSEATYESGFVIDKFPISRPNLTFSTLTVSNMSPEDSSIYLCSATGGREGKLFFGSGTQLSVL.

The chain recombines TRBV5-1 with TRBJ2-1, with 8 positions matching TRBD1. J lost 7 bases, V lost 4 bases, and 1 base had no gene match. The germline V gene encodes CDR1 SGHRS and CDR2 YFSETQ. There are 12 residues in the CDR3. The CDR3 loop reads CASSTGGNEQFF. CDR3 bases: TGCGCCAGCAGCACAGGGGGGAATGAGCAGTTCTTC.

This clone showed up just once. In DNA form, the CDR3 reads TGCAGCGTTGCCACAGGGGCCGGTAAAGAGACCCAGTACTTC. Its translation is CSVATGAGKETQYF. The rearrangement uses TRBV29-1 and TRBJ2-5, with 7 positions matching TRBD1. V lost 4 bases and J lost 3; bases outside the gene matches: 8. Germline CDR1 and CDR2: SQVTM and ANQGSEA. The CDR3 sequence is 14 residues long.

The chain has TRBV28 and TRBJ1-1; no firm D call. The length of the CDR3 is 13 residues. Trimming stripped 9 bases from V and 3 bases from J, with 14 bases between. The germline V gene encodes CDR1 MDHEN and CDR2 SYDVKM. CDR3 nucleotide sequence: TGTGCCAGTATACGGGGAGTTGACACTGAAGCTTTCTTT. This translates into CASIRGVDTEAFF.

The V and J genes are TRBV7-3 and TRBJ2-1; 12 nucleotides match TRBD1. Looked up from germline, CDR1 is SGHTA and CDR2 is FQGTGA. The CDR3 extends over 14 amino acids. J was trimmed by 15 bases and V by 4 bases; bases with no gene match: 10. CDR3 bases: TGTGCCAGCAGCTCACAGGGGACAGGGGGCAAGATGTTCTTC. This encodes CASSSQGTGGKMFF.

This chain uses TRBV27 with TRBJ2-5, with TRBD1 identical over 7 bases. The CDR3 runs to 15 residues. CDR1 and CDR2 (germline): MNHEY, SMNVEV (reference sequence). V gave up 2 bases and J gave up 1 base; unmatched junction bases: 4. The CDR3 is CASSLTWDSQETQYF. The CDR3 DNA sequence: TGTGCCAGCAGTTTAACCTGGGACAGCCAAGAGACCCAGTACTTC.

The chain joins TRBV5-6 to TRBJ2-1; D not resolved. CDR1 and CDR2 (germline): SGHDT, YYEEEE. Between the trimmed V and J ends, which lost 2 bases and 7 bases, there was a span of 25 bases. The CDR3 is 18 residues long. The chain's CDR3 is CASSFPVGARRVLNEQFF. The CDR3 DNA follows: TGTGCCAGCAGCTTTCCGGTTGGCGCCAGGCGAGTACTGAATGAGCAGTTCTTC.

This chain joins TRBV28 and TRBJ2-7, with a possible D match to TRBD2 (5 bases). The CDR3 extends over 15 amino acids. Trimming stripped 3 bases from V and 5 bases from J, with 17 bases between. CDR1 and CDR2 from the germline V gene are MDHEN and SYDVKM. This CDR3 reads CASSLGAATRHEQYF. CDR3 nucleotides: TGTGCCAGCAGTTTGGGAGCGGCTACTAGACACGAGCAGTACTTC.

This chain joins TRBV11-1 and TRBJ2-1; 10 bases are shared with TRBD2. CDR3 length: 14 amino acids. Germline-derived CDR1 and CDR2 are SGHAT and FQDESV (reference sequence). V was pared by 5 bases and J by 8 bases, with 6 bases of the junction left unmatched. The CDR3 reads CASSASGSRHEQFF. The CDR3 DNA reads TGTGCCAGCAGCGCTAGCGGGAGTCGACATGAGCAGTTCTTC.

V is TRBV5-4 and J is TRBJ2-1; 9 bases line up with TRBD2. The CDR3 runs to 14 residues. CDR1 and CDR2 (germline): SGHNT, YYREEE (reference sequence). The V and J ends lost 5 bases and 6 bases, in that order; junction bases with no gene match: 6. The CDR3: CASSFPSGTNEQFF. The CDR3 nucleotides read TGTGCCAGCAGTTTCCCTAGCGGGACCAATGAGCAGTTCTTC.